These 32 T cell receptor beta chains were all obtained from the same sample, sequenced in a study of cytomegalovirus exposure and HLA in healthy donors. 13 Jbeta primers and 60 Vbeta primers were used for the PCR. Clones were read by immunoSEQ multiplex PCR, and TCRdb kept only the in-frame ones, dropping some. Among roughly 140,000 clones listed, approximately 79% were seen once. Sequenced input: PBMCs. Receptors were obtained from a male donor in good health and CMV-seronegative.

In its sample, this clone was seen once. The CDR3 loop reads CASSYEQATSPLHF. Written as DNA, the CDR3 is TGTGCCAGCAGTTACGAACAGGCCACCTCGCCCCTCCACTTT. The chain joins TRBV6-6 to TRBJ1-6; possibly TRBD1 for D (5 bases). V shed 2 bases and J shed 13 bases, with 15 bases lying between them. The CDR3 totals 14 residues. Germline CDR1 is MNHNY and CDR2 is SVGAGI (reference sequence).

This clone turned up a few times. This sequence joins TRBV2 and TRBJ2-1, with TRBD2 matching over 9 bases. Germline CDR1 SNHLY, CDR2 FYNNEI. V lost 6 bases and J lost 7; bases outside the gene matches: 13. The CDR3 is 16 amino acids. This CDR3 reads CASRREGAGVSNEQFF. Written as DNA, the CDR3 is TGTGCCAGCAGGCGGGAGGGGGCGGGAGTCTCGAATGAGCAGTTCTTC.

Remarks on this clone: The same CDR3 can be traced to other DNA sequences in this sample. This chain links TRBV7-9 with TRBJ2-5, with 15 bases aligning to TRBD2. J was trimmed by 2 bases and V by 4 bases; bases with no gene match: 2. Looked up from germline, CDR1 is SEHNR and CDR2 is FQNEAQ (reference sequence). The CDR3 is 16 amino acids. The CDR3, as DNA: TGTGCCAGCAGCTCCGGACTAGCGGGGGGGCAAGAGACCCAGTACTTC. It is translated as CASSSGLAGGQETQYF. The complete variable domain, with remaining parts taken from reference TRBV7-9 and TRBJ2-5, reads DTGVSQNPRHKITKRGQNVTFRCDPISEHNRLYWYRQTLGQGPEFLTYFQNEAQLEKSRLLSDRFSAERPKGSFSTLEIQRTEQGDSAMYLCASSSGLAGGQETQYFGPGTRLLVL.

This chain links TRBV5-1 with TRBJ1-1; TRBD1 matches at 9 bases. The CDR3 length is 17 residues. The V segment lost 0 bases and the J segment 0 bases; nucleotides outside the gene matches: 6. Germline CDR1 reads SGHRS; CDR2 reads YFSETQ. In DNA form, the CDR3 reads TGCGCCAGCAGCTTGGTCACAGGGGGCATCATGAACACTGAAGCTTTCTTT. Translated, it gives CASSLVTGGIMNTEAFF.

The chain employs TRBV4-3 and TRBJ2-1, with D perhaps TRBD2 (5 bases). V lost 1 base, J lost 4 bases, and 14 bases lay in between. This CDR3 comprises 16 residues. Germline lookup yields CDR1 LGHNA and CDR2 YSLEER. The CDR3 DNA is TGCGCCAGCAGCCAAGGATCCCGAGGGATTTACAATGAGCAGTTCTTC. It encodes CASSQGSRGIYNEQFF.

The V and J genes are TRBV14 and TRBJ1-2, with 8 bases that match TRBD1. The junction had 7 bases not matched to a gene; V was cut back by 4 bases and J by 6 bases. Germline V gene lookup returns CDR1 SGHDN and CDR2 FVKESK. CDR3 length: 14 residues. For the CDR3, the DNA is TGTGCCAGCAGCCCGACAGGGGCCTCTCATGGCTACACCTTC. Protein: CASSPTGASHGYTF.

The chain employs TRBV7-6 and TRBJ2-5; 12 positions agree with TRBD2. V lost 3 bases to trimming and J lost 2 bases; unmatched junction nucleotides: 1. Germline CDR1 and CDR2: SGHVS and FNYEAQ. The CDR3 loop spans 15 amino acids. The CDR3 spells CASSFGLAGQETQYF. CDR3 DNA: TGTGCCAGCAGCTTCGGACTAGCGGGACAAGAGACCCAGTACTTC.

This clone has more than one count but fewer than ten. The CDR3 DNA reads as TGTGCCAGCAGCTTAACTCCGCCAGCTTTCTTT. Protein product: CASSLTPPAFF. The V gene is TRBV7-2, the J gene TRBJ1-1; no clear D. V was clipped by 2 bases and J by 10 bases, with 8 bases between them. Looked up from germline, CDR1 is SGHTA and CDR2 is FQGNSA. The CDR3 runs to 11 residues.

This chain joins TRBV13 and TRBJ2-1; no clear D gene. The germline gives CDR1 PRHDT, CDR2 FYEKMQ (reference sequence). V gave up 3 bases and J gave up 6 bases, with 3 bases separating them. The CDR3 length is 11 residues. The CDR3 DNA is TGTGCCAGCAGCTTGGCCAATGAGCAGTTCTTC. Protein sequence: CASSLANEQFF.

The CDR3 is CAWTGDRGTANEKLFF. As DNA, the CDR3 is TGTGCCTGGACGGGGGACAGGGGGACAGCTAATGAAAAACTGTTTTTT. This chain connects TRBV30 to TRBJ1-4; 11 bases are a match to TRBD1. V was pared by 4 bases and J by 3 bases, with 7 bases of the junction left unmatched. This CDR3 region has 16 residues. The germline V gene has CDR1 GTSNPN and CDR2 SVGIG (reference sequence).

With respect to this clone: Without the conserved terminal phenylalanine or tryptophan, this CDR3 likely stems from a read error. The chain couples TRBV29-1 to TRBJ1-1; no definite D call. This CDR3 contains 13 residues. Between the trimmed V and J ends, which lost 5 bases and 0 bases, there was a span of 10 bases. CDR1 is SQVTM, CDR2 ANQGSEA, per germline. Here the CDR3 reads CSVNTAMNTEAFS. Here the CDR3 DNA reads TGCAGCGTTAACACAGCAATGAACACTGAAGCTTTCTCT.

The V gene is TRBV19, the J gene TRBJ2-2; maybe TRBD2 (7 bases). Germline V CDR1 and CDR2: LNHDA, SQIVND (reference sequence). V lost 7 bases and J lost 7, with 16 bases in between. This CDR3 spans 14 amino acids. CDR3 sequence reads: CASTLGGASGELFF. DNA for the CDR3: TGTGCCAGTACTCTTGGGGGGGCGAGCGGGGAGCTGTTTTTT.

The chain has TRBV5-8 and TRBJ1-1; D is uncertain. Germline CDR1 SGHTS, CDR2 YDEGEE. The CDR3 has 13 amino acids. Trimming left V 1 base short and J 0 bases short, with 4 bases between. This CDR3 reads CASSLLMNTEAFF. The CDR3 nucleotides read TGTGCCAGCAGCTTGCTTATGAACACTGAAGCTTTCTTT.

The chain carries TRBV6-6 and TRBJ1-1, with D perhaps TRBD1 (5 bases). This CDR3 contains 16 residues. From germline, CDR1 is MNHNY and CDR2 SVGAGI (reference sequence). Trimming removed 6 bases from V and 1 base from J, with 18 bases in between. The CDR3 bases are TGTGCCAGCAGCCGTAAACCCTGGGGGGGGAACACTGAAGCTTTCTTT. Translating it yields CASSRKPWGGNTEAFF.

V is TRBV9 and J is TRBJ2-4, with D possibly being TRBD2 (5 bases). This CDR3 is 14 amino acids long. Looked up from germline, CDR1 is SGDLS and CDR2 is YYNGEE. V was cut by 4 bases and J by 3 bases, with 11 bases left in between. The CDR3 spells CASSPAEVKNIQYF. In DNA, the CDR3 is TGTGCCAGCAGCCCAGCGGAGGTCAAAAACATTCAGTACTTC.

In its sample, this clone was seen a few times. V usage is TRBV20-1 and J usage is TRBJ1-1, with 9 nucleotides matching TRBD1. The junction had 3 bases not matched to a gene; V was cut back by 6 bases and J by 10 bases. The germline V gene has CDR1 DFQATT and CDR2 SNEGSKA (reference sequence). The CDR3 extends over 10 amino acids. The CDR3 DNA reads as TGCAGTGCCGGGACAGGGAGAGCTTTCTTT. This gives the protein CSAGTGRAFF.

This chain uses TRBV5-4 with TRBJ2-2; 8 nucleotides agree with TRBD2. Germline V gene lookup returns CDR1 SGHNT and CDR2 YYREEE (reference sequence). Trimming at V came to 4 bases and at J to 0 bases, leaving 2 bases not matched to a gene. This CDR3 contains 15 residues. The DNA of the CDR3 is TGTGCCAGCAGCCGGGGACTAGCGAACACCGGGGAGCTGTTTTTT. Its translation is CASSRGLANTGELFF.

The genes are TRBV15 and TRBJ2-7; TRBD2 matches at 13 bases. The CDR3 contains 14 residues. Germline trimming cut 8 bases from V and 2 bases from J; bases unmatched to any gene: 3. In germline, CDR1 is LNHNV, CDR2 YYDKDF (reference sequence). CDR3 coding DNA: TGTGCCACCGTCGGACTAGCGGGGGCCTACGAGCAGTACTTC. This sequence encodes CATVGLAGAYEQYF. Full variable domain (remainder filled in from reference TRBV15 and TRBJ2-7): DAMVIQNPRYQVTQFGKPVTLSCSQTLNHNVMYWYQQKSSQAPKLLFHYYDKDFNNEADTPDNFQSRRPNTSFCFLDIRSPGLGDTAMYLCATVGLAGAYEQYFGPGTRLTVT.

This chain connects TRBV27 to TRBJ1-1; TRBD1 might be the D (5 bases). Germline values: CDR1 MNHEY, CDR2 SMNVEV (reference sequence). The CDR3 runs 13 residues. V lost 3 bases and J lost 5, with 10 bases in between. This CDR3 is CASSFFGGTEAFF. Here the CDR3 DNA reads TGTGCCAGCAGTTTTTTTGGGGGGACTGAAGCTTTCTTT.

The genes are TRBV25-1 and TRBJ1-2; tentative D call: TRBD1 (5 bases). Per the germline V gene, CDR1 is MGHDK and CDR2 is SYGVNS. V lost 2 bases and J 3 bases, leaving 19 bases between the germline ends. The CDR3 is made up of 17 amino acids. This CDR3 reads CASSEGGTGVGDYGYTF. CDR3 nucleotide sequence: TGTGCCAGCAGTGAAGGCGGGACGGGCGTCGGGGACTATGGCTACACCTTC.

This clone has only one observation. The chain has TRBV10-3 and TRBJ1-2; TRBD1 matches at 9 bases. Germline V CDR1 and CDR2: ENHRY, SYGVKD. Trimming at V came to 8 bases and at J to 4 bases, leaving 11 bases not matched to a gene. CDR3 length: 15 amino acids. In DNA form, the CDR3 reads TGTGCCATCCAGACTTCAGGGACAGGGACCTATGGCTACACCTTC. Encoded protein: CAIQTSGTGTYGYTF.

The gene calls are TRBV19 and TRBJ2-7, with TRBD1 as a possible D gene (5 bases). Trimming shortened V by 0 bases and J by 2 bases, and 11 bases separated the two germline ends. The CDR3 is made up of 15 amino acids. Germline loops: CDR1 LNHDA, CDR2 SQIVND (reference sequence). The CDR3 sequence is CASSIELGQTYEQYF. The CDR3 nucleotides are TGTGCCAGTAGTATAGAGTTAGGACAAACCTACGAGCAGTACTTC.

The rearrangement joins TRBV6-6 to TRBJ1-6, with D uncertain. Germline V gives CDR1 MNHNY, CDR2 SVGAGI (reference sequence). The CDR3 consists of 11 residues. Trimming stripped 7 bases from V and 10 bases from J, with 8 bases between. CDR3 in DNA: TGTGCCAGCAAAGCTACGTCACCCCTCCACTTT. This translates into CASKATSPLHF.

This clone has more than one count but fewer than ten. The chain links TRBV19 to TRBJ1-5, with D maybe TRBD1 (5 bases). CDR3 size: 13 residues. The germline V and J ends were trimmed by 4 bases and 4 bases, with 8 bases remaining between them. CDR1 and CDR2 (germline): LNHDA, SQIVND (reference sequence). The CDR3: CASSKGLNQPQHF. The CDR3 region has the DNA TGTGCCAGTAGTAAGGGGCTTAATCAGCCCCAGCATTTT.

The J gene is TRBJ2-5, the V gene TRBV7-3, with D possibly matching TRBD2 (5 bases). CDR3 size: 18 residues. V gave up 5 bases and J gave up 5 bases, with 27 bases separating them. From germline, CDR1 is SGHTA and CDR2 FQGTGA. CDR3 sequence (DNA): TGTGCCAGCAGCCCAGACCAGAGTCGGGATAAGGTGGATGAGACCCAGTACTTC. Translated, it gives CASSPDQSRDKVDETQYF.

The chain couples TRBV5-6 to TRBJ1-1; 10 bases are a match to TRBD1. V lost 3 bases, J lost 1 base, and 0 bases stayed unmatched. CDR1 and CDR2 (germline): SGHDT, YYEEEE. The CDR3 length is 14 residues. CDR3 sequence reads: CASSWDRGNTEAFF. CDR3 in DNA: TGTGCCAGCAGCTGGGACAGGGGGAACACTGAAGCTTTCTTT.

The CDR3 region is CASSLANRVGTEAFF. The CDR3 coding sequence is TGTGCCAGCAGCTTAGCGAACAGGGTTGGCACTGAAGCTTTCTTT. This chain connects TRBV11-2 to TRBJ1-1; D possibly corresponds to TRBD1 (6 bases). The ends were cut back, 1 base at V and 4 bases at J, with 13 bases in the middle. This CDR3 has 15 residues. The germline CDR1 and CDR2 sequences are SGHAT and FQNNGV.

The chain has TRBV6-6 and TRBJ1-2; 11 bases fit TRBD1. Unmatched junction bases numbered 8, after V lost 7 bases and J lost 7 bases. The CDR3 runs to 14 residues. The germline gives CDR1 MNHNY, CDR2 SVGAGI (reference sequence). DNA of the CDR3: TGTGCCAGCACCGACGGACAGGGGGCGAGTGGCTACACCTTC. It translates to CASTDGQGASGYTF.

The V gene is TRBV5-1, the J gene TRBJ2-4; 10 bases align to TRBD1. This CDR3 contains 15 residues. Trimming at V came to 0 bases and at J to 8 bases, leaving 5 bases not matched to a gene. Germline V gene data show CDR1 as SGHRS and CDR2 as YFSETQ. CDR3: CASSLGQGAGDIQYF. For the CDR3, the DNA is TGCGCCAGCAGCTTGGGACAGGGGGCGGGAGACATTCAGTACTTC.

This chain joins TRBV30 and TRBJ1-1, with a tentative D call TRBD1 (6 bases). In germline, CDR1 is GTSNPN, CDR2 SVGIG (reference sequence). The CDR3 totals 15 residues. V lost 2 bases to trimming and J lost 11 bases, with 24 bases between them. For the CDR3, the DNA is TGTGCCTGGAGTAGGGGTGAAGGGGGACCAGCTTTGGCTTTCTTT. Protein sequence: CAWSRGEGGPALAFF.

Remarks on this clone: A read error may account for a junction end that differs from germline. The rearrangement links TRBV7-9 to TRBJ2-1; TRBD2 agrees at 8 bases. Per the germline V gene, CDR1 is SEHNR and CDR2 is FQNEAQ (reference sequence). The CDR3 has 16 residues. The CDR3 DNA reads TGTTCCAGCAGCCTAACTAGCGGAAGTACCTACAATGAGCAGTTCTTC. It translates to CSSSLTSGSTYNEQFF.

The V and J genes are TRBV5-1 and TRBJ1-1; D ambiguous. Trimming removed 1 base from V and 3 bases from J, with 13 bases in between. The CDR3 spans 15 residues. Germline lookup yields CDR1 SGHRS and CDR2 YFSETQ. CDR3 nucleotide sequence: TGCGCCAGCAGCTTGTCACCGGGTCGGGACACTGAAGCTTTCTTT. This sequence encodes CASSLSPGRDTEAFF.